This entry lists 21 T cell receptor beta chains sequenced from one sample in a study of technical replicates of blood from several donors. The table came from immunoSEQ multiplex PCR; TCRdb's copy has only in-frame clones and leaves some out. This table holds approximately 81,000 clones, approximately 94% found once. Material: T cells isolated from PBMCs. These receptors were collected from a human donor in good health.

The chain links TRBV19 to TRBJ2-4, with 10 bases fitting TRBD1. The germline gives CDR1 LNHDA, CDR2 SQIVND (reference sequence). There are 15 residues in the CDR3. V lost 4 bases to trimming and J lost 8 bases; unmatched junction nucleotides: 8. For the CDR3, the DNA is TGTGCCAGTAGTACATACCTCGGGACAGGGGACATTCAGTACTTC. Translation: CASSTYLGTGDIQYF.

V gene TRBV6-6 combines with J gene TRBJ2-1; TRBD1 agrees at 8 bases. V shed 1 base and J 2 bases; nucleotides not matched to a gene: 4. Germline-derived CDR1 and CDR2 are MNHNY and SVGAGI (reference sequence). The CDR3 is 16 residues long. The CDR3 coding sequence is TGTGCCAGCAGTTACTTGCGGGACAGGCCCTACAATGAGCAGTTCTTC. Its protein is CASSYLRDRPYNEQFF.

The chain joins TRBV5-4 to TRBJ1-1; no clear D. The germline V gene encodes CDR1 SGHNT and CDR2 YYREEE (reference sequence). CDR3 length: 12 residues. With 3 bases removed from V and 1 base from J, the gap between germline ends came to 4 bases. CDR3 region: CASSWQNTEAFF. The CDR3 DNA follows: TGTGCCAGCAGCTGGCAGAACACTGAAGCTTTCTTT.

The chain is built from TRBV6-1 and TRBJ1-5; no definite D call. Germline CDR1 MNHNS, CDR2 SASEGT. The length of the CDR3 is 16 residues. The V gene lost 2 bases and the J gene lost 5 bases, with 16 bases spanning the gap. CDR3 sequence reads: CASSEFSRDIYQPQHF. In nucleotides, the CDR3 is TGTGCCAGCAGTGAATTTTCCCGGGATATCTATCAGCCCCAGCATTTT.

The chain recombines TRBV10-3 with TRBJ1-2; possibly TRBD1 for D (6 bases). The CDR3 consists of 12 residues. Germline CDR1 is ENHRY and CDR2 is SYGVKD. Trimming stripped 8 bases from V and 8 bases from J, with 15 bases between. Here the CDR3 DNA reads TGTGCCATCGTTGGGGGGGCCGGAGGCTACACCTTC. It specifies CAIVGGAGGYTF.

This CDR3 reads CASCLHEQYF. CDR3 nucleotides: TGTGCCAGCTGTCTCCACGAGCAGTACTTC. The rearrangement links TRBV9 to TRBJ2-7, with D unresolved. Germline CDR1 is SGDLS and CDR2 is YYNGEE. The CDR3 is 10 residues long. Trimming cost V 7 bases and J 5 bases, with 7 bases left between them.

V gene TRBV19 combines with J gene TRBJ1-5, with D unclear. Germline CDR1 and CDR2: LNHDA and SQIVND (reference sequence). With 1 base removed from V and 3 bases from J, the gap between germline ends came to 10 bases. The CDR3 sequence is 15 residues long. Here the CDR3 reads CASSIGSGNNQPQHF. CDR3 DNA sequence: TGTGCCAGTAGTATAGGATCCGGGAACAATCAGCCCCAGCATTTT.

The rearrangement links TRBV9 to TRBJ2-1; weak D call: TRBD2 (6 bases). Germline V gene sequence: CDR1 SGDLS, CDR2 YYNGEE. V was trimmed by 5 bases and J by 10 bases, leaving 13 bases between them. The CDR3 has 12 amino acids. The CDR3 nucleotides read TGTGCCAGCAGGTCGACTAGTCCAGAGCAGTTCTTC. It is translated as CASRSTSPEQFF.

J is TRBJ2-2 and V is TRBV27; D remains ambiguous. CDR1 is MNHEY and CDR2 is SMNVEV in the germline V gene (reference sequence). CDR3 length: 13 residues. The ends were cut back, 4 bases at V and 1 base at J, with 4 bases in the middle. Here the CDR3 reads CASSSQNTGELFF. DNA for the CDR3: TGTGCCAGCAGTTCCCAGAACACCGGGGAGCTGTTTTTT.

The sample holds one count of this clone. The genes are TRBV6-5 and TRBJ1-1; 7 bases are a match to TRBD1. The junction had 5 bases not matched to a gene; V was cut back by 7 bases and J by 3 bases. The length of the CDR3 is 13 residues. Germline V gene data show CDR1 as MNHEY and CDR2 as SVGAGI. The CDR3 coding sequence is TGTGCCAGCAAACAGGGGACGGACACTGAAGCTTTCTTT. It translates to CASKQGTDTEAFF.

This clone was counted once. The rearrangement uses TRBV2 and TRBJ2-5; D is perhaps TRBD2 (5 bases). V was clipped by 6 bases and J by 2 bases, with 22 bases between them. The CDR3 contains 17 residues. The germline CDR1 and CDR2 sequences are SNHLY and FYNNEI. CDR3 residues: CASRGWASRGRQETQYF. CDR3 DNA: TGTGCCAGCAGAGGGTGGGCTAGCCGGGGTAGGCAAGAGACCCAGTACTTC.

V and J are TRBV29-1 and TRBJ2-3, with 9 bases lining up with TRBD1. Germline assignment: CDR1 SQVTM and CDR2 ANQGSEA. V trimming: 7 bases; J trimming: 4 bases; junction bases outside the gene matches: 6. The CDR3 has 13 residues. CDR3 coding DNA: TGCAGCGCCGGACAGGGGACTTCAGATACGCAGTATTTT. Encoded protein: CSAGQGTSDTQYF.

V is TRBV4-2 and J is TRBJ1-2; the D is unclear. The CDR3 length is 18 residues. Trimming removed 2 bases from V and 4 bases from J, with 23 bases in between. The germline V gene encodes CDR1 LGHNA and CDR2 YNFKEQ. The CDR3 loop reads CASSQNPQYIETSYGYTF. The CDR3 DNA sequence: TGTGCCAGCAGCCAAAACCCACAGTATATTGAGACGTCCTATGGCTACACCTTC.

The chain couples TRBV29-1 to TRBJ2-7; a weak D match, TRBD2 (5 bases). V was pared by 6 bases and J by 1 base, with 13 bases between. Germline CDR1 is SQVTM and CDR2 is ANQGSEA. The CDR3 length is 13 residues. The CDR3 loop is CSVQGGKSYEQYF. DNA for the CDR3: TGCAGCGTCCAAGGAGGCAAGTCCTACGAGCAGTACTTC.

This clone was counted only a few times. The chain is built from TRBV18 and TRBJ1-4; D is ambiguous. CDR1 is KGHSH, CDR2 LQKENI, per germline. Deletions cut 1 base from V and 0 bases from J, with 9 bases between. The CDR3 covers 16 residues. In nucleotides, the CDR3 is TGTGCCAGCTCACCACTCGACACAGCAACTAATGAAAAACTGTTTTTT. This sequence encodes CASSPLDTATNEKLFF.

The rearrangement links TRBV4-1 to TRBJ1-5; TRBD1 matches at 7 bases. V gave up 2 bases and J gave up 4 bases; unmatched junction bases: 2. Per germline, CDR1 MGHRA and CDR2 YSYEKL. CDR3 length: 14 residues. The CDR3: CASSQPDRNQPQHF. The CDR3 bases are TGCGCCAGCAGCCAACCGGACAGGAATCAGCCCCAGCATTTT.

J is TRBJ1-1 and V is TRBV6-5; 7 bases are a match to TRBD1. V trimming: 4 bases; J trimming: 0 bases; junction bases outside the gene matches: 5. The CDR3 loop spans 15 amino acids. CDR1 and CDR2 (germline): MNHEY, SVGAGI. CDR3 DNA sequence: TGTGCCAGCAGTTTTGCGACAGGGATGAACACTGAAGCTTTCTTT. The encoded protein is CASSFATGMNTEAFF.

This clone was seen a single time. The chain couples TRBV6-1 to TRBJ1-5; D remains unclear. This CDR3 has 13 residues. In germline, CDR1 is MNHNS, CDR2 SASEGT. V dropped 4 bases and J dropped 1 base, with 5 bases sitting between them. The CDR3 protein is CASSANSNQPQHF. CDR3 nucleotide sequence: TGTGCCAGCAGTGCTAACAGCAATCAGCCCCAGCATTTT.

This rearrangement joins TRBV5-1 to TRBJ2-1; the match to TRBD1 covers 7 bases. CDR1 and CDR2 from the germline V gene are SGHRS and YFSETQ. The CDR3 contains 13 residues. V shed 2 bases and J 5 bases; nucleotides not matched to a gene: 1. CDR3 protein: CASSFGTDNEQFF. Here the CDR3 DNA reads TGCGCCAGCAGCTTCGGGACAGACAATGAGCAGTTCTTC.

The chain recombines TRBV25-1 with TRBJ2-1; 10 bases agree with TRBD2. V lost 5 bases to trimming and J lost 7 bases; unmatched junction nucleotides: 2. This CDR3 region has 13 residues. The V gene's germline CDR1 is MGHDK and CDR2 SYGVNS. DNA for the CDR3: TGTGCCAGCAGTCCAGCGGGAGGGAATGAGCAGTTCTTC. Protein: CASSPAGGNEQFF.

The chain carries TRBV5-1 and TRBJ1-1; possible D gene TRBD1, 5 bases. This CDR3 has 15 amino acids. V lost 4 bases and J lost 2, with 15 bases in between. Germline values: CDR1 SGHRS, CDR2 YFSETQ. This CDR3 is CASSASGHINTEAFF. The CDR3 nucleotides are TGCGCCAGCAGCGCATCCGGACACATTAACACTGAAGCTTTCTTT. The full variable domain, rest sourced from reference TRBV5-1 and TRBJ1-1, is KAGVTQTPRYLIKTRGQQVTLSCSPISGHRSVSWYQQTPGQGLQFLFEYFSETQRNKGNFPGRFSGRQFSNSRSEMNVSTLELGDSALYLCASSASGHINTEAFFGQGTRLTVV.